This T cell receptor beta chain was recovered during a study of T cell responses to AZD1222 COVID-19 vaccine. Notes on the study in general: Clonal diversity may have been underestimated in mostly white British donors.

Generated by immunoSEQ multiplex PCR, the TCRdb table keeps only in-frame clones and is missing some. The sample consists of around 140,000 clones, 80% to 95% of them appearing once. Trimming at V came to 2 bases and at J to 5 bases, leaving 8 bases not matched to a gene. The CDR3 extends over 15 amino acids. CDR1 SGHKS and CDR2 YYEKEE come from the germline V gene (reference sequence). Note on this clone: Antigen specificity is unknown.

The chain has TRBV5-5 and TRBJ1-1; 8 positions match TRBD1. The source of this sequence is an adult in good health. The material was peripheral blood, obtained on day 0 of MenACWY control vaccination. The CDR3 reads CASSFNPDRVTEAFF. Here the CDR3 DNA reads TGTGCCAGCAGCTTCAACCCGGACAGGGTAACTGAAGCTTTCTTT.